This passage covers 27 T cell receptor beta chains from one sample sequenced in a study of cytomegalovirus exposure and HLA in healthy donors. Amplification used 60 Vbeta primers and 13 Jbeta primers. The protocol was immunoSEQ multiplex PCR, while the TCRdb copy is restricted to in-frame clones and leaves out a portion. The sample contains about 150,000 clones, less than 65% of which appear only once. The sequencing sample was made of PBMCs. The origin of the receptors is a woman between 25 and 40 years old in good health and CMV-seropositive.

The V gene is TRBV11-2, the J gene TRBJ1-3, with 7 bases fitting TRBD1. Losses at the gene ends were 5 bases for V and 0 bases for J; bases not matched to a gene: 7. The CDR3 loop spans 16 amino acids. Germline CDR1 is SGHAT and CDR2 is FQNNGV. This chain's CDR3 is CASSVDRTGSGNTIYF. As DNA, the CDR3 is TGTGCCAGCAGCGTCGACAGGACAGGCTCTGGAAACACCATATATTTT.

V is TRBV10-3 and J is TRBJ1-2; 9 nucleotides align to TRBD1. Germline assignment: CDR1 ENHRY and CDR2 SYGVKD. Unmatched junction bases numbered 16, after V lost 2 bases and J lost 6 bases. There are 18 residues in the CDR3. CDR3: CAISERDTGTGPAHGYTF. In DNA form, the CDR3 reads TGTGCCATCAGTGAGAGAGATACCGGGACAGGGCCAGCCCATGGCTACACCTTC.

In DNA form, the CDR3 reads TGTGCCAGCAGTTTATTGGAACTGGGAGCTGAAGCTTTCTTT. This translates into CASSLLELGAEAFF. This sequence joins TRBV27 and TRBJ1-1; D remains ambiguous. This CDR3 region has 14 residues. CDR1 MNHEY and CDR2 SMNVEV come from the germline V gene (reference sequence). V lost 1 base to trimming and J lost 6 bases, with 12 bases between them.

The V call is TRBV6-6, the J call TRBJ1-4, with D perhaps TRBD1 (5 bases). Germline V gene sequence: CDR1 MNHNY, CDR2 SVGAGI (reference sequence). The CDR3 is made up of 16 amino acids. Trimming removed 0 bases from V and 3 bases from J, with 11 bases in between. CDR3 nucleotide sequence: TGTGCCAGCAGTTACTCGGAGACAGAATCTAATGAAAAACTGTTTTTT. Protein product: CASSYSETESNEKLFF.

The CDR3, as DNA: TGTGCCAGCAACCCGGGACAGGGGATGGGGAACGAGCAGTACTTC. Amino acid sequence: CASNPGQGMGNEQYF. The chain employs TRBV5-4 and TRBJ2-5; TRBD1 aligns across 10 bases. The tail of the sequence fits TRBJ2-7 better, so the J call may be wrong. The germline gives CDR1 SGHNT, CDR2 YYREEE (reference sequence). The CDR3 spans 15 residues.

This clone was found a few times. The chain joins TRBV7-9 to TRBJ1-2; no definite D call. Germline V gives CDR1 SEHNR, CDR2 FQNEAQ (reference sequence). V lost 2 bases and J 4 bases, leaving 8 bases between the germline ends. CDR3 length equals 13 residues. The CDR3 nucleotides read TGTGCCAGCAGCTTACTGGTGGCCTATGGCTACACCTTC. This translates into CASSLLVAYGYTF.

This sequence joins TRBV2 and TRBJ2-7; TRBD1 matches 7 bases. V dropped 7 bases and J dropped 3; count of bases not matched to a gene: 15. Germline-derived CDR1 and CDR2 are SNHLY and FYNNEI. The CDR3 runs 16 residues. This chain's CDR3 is CASTPPTGKRSYEQYF. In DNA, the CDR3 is TGTGCCAGCACCCCCCCGACAGGGAAAAGAAGCTACGAGCAGTACTTC.

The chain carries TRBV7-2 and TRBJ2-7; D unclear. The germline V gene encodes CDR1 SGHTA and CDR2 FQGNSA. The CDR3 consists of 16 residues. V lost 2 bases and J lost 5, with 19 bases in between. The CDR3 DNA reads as TGTGCCAGCAGCTTAAGGCGTAGCATTTCAGCCCACGAGCAGTACTTC. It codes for CASSLRRSISAHEQYF.

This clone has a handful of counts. CDR3 region: CASSSSGRILHGYTF. CDR3 DNA sequence: TGTGCCAGCAGCTCCTCGGGGAGGATATTACATGGCTACACCTTC. The chain combines TRBV7-9 with TRBJ1-2; D remains unclear. Germline V lookup: CDR1 SEHNR, CDR2 FQNEAQ (reference sequence). V lost 4 bases and J lost 6, with 18 bases in between. This CDR3 spans 15 amino acids.

CDR3 sequence: CASSLGGQGLYEQYF. In DNA, the CDR3 is TGCGCCAGCAGCTTGGGCGGACAGGGACTCTACGAGCAGTACTTC. The chain links TRBV5-1 to TRBJ2-7; 8 positions agree with TRBD1. The CDR3 sequence is 15 residues long. V was clipped by 0 bases and J by 3 bases; unmatched bases: 5. Germline CDR1 and CDR2: SGHRS and YFSETQ.

The CDR3 protein is CASSQVAATPDTQYF. CDR3 DNA sequence: TGCGCCAGCAGCCAAGTCGCGGCCACCCCAGATACGCAGTATTTT. The chain recombines TRBV4-1 with TRBJ2-3, with D uncertain. Germline lookup yields CDR1 MGHRA and CDR2 YSYEKL. The CDR3 is made up of 15 amino acids. V was cut by 1 base and J by 4 bases, with 12 bases left in between.

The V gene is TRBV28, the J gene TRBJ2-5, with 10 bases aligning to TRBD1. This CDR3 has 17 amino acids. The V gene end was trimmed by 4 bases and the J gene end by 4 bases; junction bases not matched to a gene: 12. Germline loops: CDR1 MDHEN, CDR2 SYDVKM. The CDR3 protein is CASSSLTGGDIGETQYF. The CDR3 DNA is TGTGCCAGCAGTTCCCTGACAGGGGGCGATATAGGAGAGACCCAGTACTTC.

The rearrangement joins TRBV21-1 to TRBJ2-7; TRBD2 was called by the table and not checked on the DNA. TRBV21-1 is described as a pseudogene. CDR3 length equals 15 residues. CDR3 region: CASTLRGGGFYEQYF. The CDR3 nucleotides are TGTGCCAGCACCCTCCGGGGAGGGGGATTCTACGAGCAGTACTTC.

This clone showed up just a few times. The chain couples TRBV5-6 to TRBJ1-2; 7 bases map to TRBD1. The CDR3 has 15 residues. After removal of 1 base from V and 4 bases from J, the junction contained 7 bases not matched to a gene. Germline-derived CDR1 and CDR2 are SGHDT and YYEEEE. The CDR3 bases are TGTGCCAGCAGCTTGAGTGGCGCAGGGGGCTATGGCTACACCTTC. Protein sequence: CASSLSGAGGYGYTF.

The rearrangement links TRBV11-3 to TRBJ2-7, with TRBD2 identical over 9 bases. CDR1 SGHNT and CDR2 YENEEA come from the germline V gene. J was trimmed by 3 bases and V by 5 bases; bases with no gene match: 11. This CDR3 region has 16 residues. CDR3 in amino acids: CASSLRSGLANYEQYF. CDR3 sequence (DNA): TGTGCCAGCAGCCTTCGCTCGGGACTAGCCAACTACGAGCAGTACTTC.

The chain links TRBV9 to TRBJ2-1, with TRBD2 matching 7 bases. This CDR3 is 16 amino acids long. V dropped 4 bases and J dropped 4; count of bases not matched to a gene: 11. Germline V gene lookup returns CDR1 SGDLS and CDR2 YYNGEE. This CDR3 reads CASSKGGGAGYNEQFF. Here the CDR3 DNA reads TGTGCCAGCAGCAAAGGCGGGGGTGCCGGTTACAATGAGCAGTTCTTC.

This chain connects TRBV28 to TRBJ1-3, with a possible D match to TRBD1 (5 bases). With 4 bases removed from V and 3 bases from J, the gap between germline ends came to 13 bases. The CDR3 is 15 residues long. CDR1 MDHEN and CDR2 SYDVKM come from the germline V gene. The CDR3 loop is CASSYPDRLGNTIYF. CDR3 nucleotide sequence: TGTGCCAGCAGTTACCCCGACAGACTTGGAAACACCATATATTTT. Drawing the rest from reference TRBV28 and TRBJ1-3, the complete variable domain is DVKVTQSSRYLVKRTGEKVFLECVQDMDHENMFWYRQDPGLGLRLIYFSYDVKMKEKGDIPEGYSVSREKKERFSLILESASTNQTSMYLCASSYPDRLGNTIYFGEGSWLTVV.

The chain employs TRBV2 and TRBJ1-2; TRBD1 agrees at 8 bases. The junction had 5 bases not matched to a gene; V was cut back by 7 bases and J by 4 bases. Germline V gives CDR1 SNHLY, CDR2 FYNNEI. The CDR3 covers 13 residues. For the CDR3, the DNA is TGTGCCAGCACGTTGACAGGGGCCTATGGCTACACCTTC. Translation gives CASTLTGAYGYTF. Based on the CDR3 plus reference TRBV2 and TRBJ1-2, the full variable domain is EPEVTQTPSHQVTQMGQEVILRCVPISNHLYFYWYRQILGQKVEFLVSFYNNEISEKSEIFDDQFSVERPDGSNFTLKIRSTKLEDSAMYFCASTLTGAYGYTFGSGTRLTVV.

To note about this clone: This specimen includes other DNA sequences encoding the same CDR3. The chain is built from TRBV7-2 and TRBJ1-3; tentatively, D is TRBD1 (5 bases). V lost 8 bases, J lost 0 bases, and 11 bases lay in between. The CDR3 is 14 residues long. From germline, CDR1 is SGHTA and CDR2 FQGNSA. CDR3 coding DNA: TGTGCCAGCCGACAGAGCAGCTCTGGAAACACCATATATTTT. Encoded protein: CASRQSSSGNTIYF. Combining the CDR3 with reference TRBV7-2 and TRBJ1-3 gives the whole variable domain GAGVSQSPSNKVTEKGKDVELRCDPISGHTALYWYRQSLGQGLEFLIYFQGNSAPDKSGLPSDRFSAERTGGSVSTLTIQRTQQEDSAVYLCASRQSSSGNTIYFGEGSWLTVV.

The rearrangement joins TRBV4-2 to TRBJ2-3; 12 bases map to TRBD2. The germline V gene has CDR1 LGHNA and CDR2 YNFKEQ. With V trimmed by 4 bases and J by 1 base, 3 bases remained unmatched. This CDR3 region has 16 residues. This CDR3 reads CASSPRLAGGTDTQYF. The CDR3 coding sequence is TGTGCCAGCAGCCCCAGACTAGCGGGGGGCACAGATACGCAGTATTTT.

The CDR3 here is CASSIGLASTDTQYF. Written as DNA, the CDR3 is TGTGCCAGCAGCATAGGACTAGCAAGCACAGATACGCAGTATTTT. The chain links TRBV5-4 to TRBJ2-3; TRBD2 matches at 8 bases. This CDR3 spans 15 amino acids. Germline V gene sequence: CDR1 SGHNT, CDR2 YYREEE (reference sequence). V shed 4 bases and J 0 bases; nucleotides not matched to a gene: 4.

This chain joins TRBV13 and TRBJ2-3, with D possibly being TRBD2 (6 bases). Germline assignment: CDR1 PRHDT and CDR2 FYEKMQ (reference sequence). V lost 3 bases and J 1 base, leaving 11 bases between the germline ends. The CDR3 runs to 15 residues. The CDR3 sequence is CASSFSSVRTDTQYF. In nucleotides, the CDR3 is TGTGCCAGCAGCTTCTCTAGCGTTCGCACAGATACGCAGTATTTT.

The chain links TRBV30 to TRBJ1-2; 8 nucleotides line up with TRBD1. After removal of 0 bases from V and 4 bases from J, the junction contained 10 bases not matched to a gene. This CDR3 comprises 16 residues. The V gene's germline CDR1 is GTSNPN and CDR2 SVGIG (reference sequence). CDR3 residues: CAWSVQDREDSYGYTF. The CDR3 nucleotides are TGTGCCTGGAGTGTACAGGACAGGGAAGATTCCTATGGCTACACCTTC.

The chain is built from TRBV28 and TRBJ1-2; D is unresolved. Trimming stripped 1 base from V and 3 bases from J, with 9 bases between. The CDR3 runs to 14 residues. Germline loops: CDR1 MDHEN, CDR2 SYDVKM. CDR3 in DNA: TGTGCCAGCAGTTTATCCCGGTTGGACTATGGCTACACCTTC. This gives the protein CASSLSRLDYGYTF.

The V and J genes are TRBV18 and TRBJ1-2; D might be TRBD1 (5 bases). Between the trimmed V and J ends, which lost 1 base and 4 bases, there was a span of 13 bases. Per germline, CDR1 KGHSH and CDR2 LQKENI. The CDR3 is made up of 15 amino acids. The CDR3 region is CASSPQGTGPYGYTF. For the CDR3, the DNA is TGTGCCAGCTCACCACAAGGCACAGGCCCCTATGGCTACACCTTC.

CDR3 nucleotide sequence: TGTGCCACCAGCAGAGATCGGAGGAACAGAGACGAGCAGTACTTC. It encodes CATSRDRRNRDEQYF. This chain joins TRBV15 and TRBJ2-7, with D possibly being TRBD2 (5 bases). Trimming pared 0 bases from V and 5 bases from J, leaving 14 bases between. This CDR3 has 15 amino acids. The germline V gene encodes CDR1 LNHNV and CDR2 YYDKDF (reference sequence).

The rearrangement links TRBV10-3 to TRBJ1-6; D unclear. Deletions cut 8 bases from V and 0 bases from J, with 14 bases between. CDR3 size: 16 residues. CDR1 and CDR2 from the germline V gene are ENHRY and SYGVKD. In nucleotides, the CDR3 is TGTGCCATCTCCCCCGGCGGGAGCTCCTATAATTCACCCCTCCACTTT. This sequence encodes CAISPGGSSYNSPLHF.